This T cell receptor (beta chain) was recorded in a study of CD8 T cells in ankylosing spondylitis. The V end was cut by 4 bases, the J end by 2 bases, with 15 bases between. This CDR3 is 16 amino acids long. Germline lookup yields CDR1 DFQATT and CDR2 SNEGSKA (reference sequence). This clonotype was seen only a few times. Antigen unknown. Study-wide points: In ankylosing spondylitis patients, matched synovial fluid reportedly showed significant enrichment of disease-linked clones. Peripheral blood samples showed relatively rare disease-linked clones, and these clones were CD8+.

As the method for making TCR beta libraries, quantitative 5'-RACE with molecular barcodes was used. TCRdb reprocessed the 5' RACE reads with MiXCR, giving one entry per CDR3 protein. The sample yields about 340,000 distinct CDR3 sequences, 20% to 25% seen once. Input material: blood, either unsorted or a sorted T cell fraction (not recorded which). V is TRBV20-1 and J is TRBJ1-6; D might be TRBD1 (5 bases). This TCR derives from a male donor with ankylosing spondylitis or in good health (not recorded which). In nucleotides, the CDR3 is TGCAGTGCTAATCCCAGGGATCGCCCCTATAATTCACCCCTCCACTTT. It codes for CSANPRDRPYNSPLHF.